This passage covers 5 T cell receptor beta chains from one sample sequenced in a study of OX40 agonist ivuxolimab in advanced cancers. Method: immunoSEQ multiplex PCR; TCRdb's copy keeps in-frame clones and lacks some. Altogether fewer than 70,000 clones are present, 70% to 90% being singletons, with the ten largest covering under 6.5%. Specimen: CD4+ or CD8+ T cells sorted from blood, collected in a trial of the OX40 agonist ivuxolimab. The receptor source for this set is an adult with an advanced solid tumor such as melanoma, head and neck, liver or kidney cancer.

The chain is built from TRBV6-5 and TRBJ2-3; 7 bases match TRBD1. The CDR3 covers 15 residues. The V segment lost 5 bases and the J segment 0 bases; nucleotides outside the gene matches: 5. Germline V gene lookup returns CDR1 MNHEY and CDR2 SVGAGI. CDR3 region: CASSRDSLSTDTQYF. CDR3 nucleotide sequence: TGTGCCAGCAGTCGGGACAGTCTAAGCACAGATACGCAGTATTTT.

This clone was counted a single time. This chain links TRBV11-3 with TRBJ2-5; tentatively, D is TRBD1 (5 bases). The V and J ends lost 3 bases and 2 bases respectively, with 10 bases between them. This CDR3 has 14 residues. Germline-derived CDR1 and CDR2 are SGHNT and YENEEA. CDR3 loop: CASSFQGAQETQYF. The CDR3 DNA sequence: TGTGCCAGCAGCTTCCAGGGCGCTCAAGAGACCCAGTACTTC.

The chain has TRBV28 and TRBJ1-5; D call uncertain. V was cut by 5 bases and J by 3 bases, with 11 bases left in between. The CDR3 runs to 14 residues. Germline V gives CDR1 MDHEN, CDR2 SYDVKM. This chain's CDR3 is CASSPLGVNQPQHF. CDR3 sequence (DNA): TGTGCCAGCAGTCCCTTAGGTGTCAATCAGCCCCAGCATTTT.

V is TRBV13 and J is TRBJ2-7; D not certain. The CDR3 is 12 residues long. Germline CDR1 PRHDT, CDR2 FYEKMQ (reference sequence). Trimming took off 2 bases at V and 9 bases at J, with 11 bases between the two ends. The CDR3 spells CASSLSSGGQYF. The CDR3 DNA follows: TGTGCCAGCAGCTTATCGTCTGGCGGGCAGTACTTC. Drawing the rest from reference TRBV13 and TRBJ2-7, the complete variable domain is AAGVIQSPRHLIKEKRETATLKCYPIPRHDTVYWYQQGPGQDPQFLISFYEKMQSDKGSIPDRFSAQQFSDYHSELNMSSLELGDSALYFCASSLSSGGQYFGPGTRLTVT.

The V gene is TRBV7-9, the J gene TRBJ2-6; D is ambiguous. Germline V gene sequence: CDR1 SEHNR, CDR2 FQNEAQ (reference sequence). The CDR3 is made up of 16 amino acids. Trimming left V 5 bases short and J 0 bases short, with 11 bases between. The CDR3 DNA sequence: TGTGCCAGCAGCCCAAGCCGGATCTCTGGGGCCAACGTCCTGACTTTC. Translating it yields CASSPSRISGANVLTF.